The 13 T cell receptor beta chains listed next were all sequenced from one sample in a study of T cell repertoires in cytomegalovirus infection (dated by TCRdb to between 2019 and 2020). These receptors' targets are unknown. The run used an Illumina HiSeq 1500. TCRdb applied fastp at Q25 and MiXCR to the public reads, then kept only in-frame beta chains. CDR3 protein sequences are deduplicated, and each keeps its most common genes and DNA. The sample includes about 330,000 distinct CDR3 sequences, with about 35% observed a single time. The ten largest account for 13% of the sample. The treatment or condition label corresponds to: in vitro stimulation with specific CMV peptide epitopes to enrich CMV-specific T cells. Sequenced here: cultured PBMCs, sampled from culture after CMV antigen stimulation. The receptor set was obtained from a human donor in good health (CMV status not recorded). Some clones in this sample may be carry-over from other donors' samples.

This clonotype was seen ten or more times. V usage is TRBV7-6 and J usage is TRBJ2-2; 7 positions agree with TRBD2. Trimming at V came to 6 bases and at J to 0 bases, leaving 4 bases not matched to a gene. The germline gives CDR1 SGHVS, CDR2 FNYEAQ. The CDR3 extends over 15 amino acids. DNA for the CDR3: TGTGCCAGCAGTTTCCTAGCGGCGAACACCGGGGAGCTGTTTTTT. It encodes CASSFLAANTGELFF.

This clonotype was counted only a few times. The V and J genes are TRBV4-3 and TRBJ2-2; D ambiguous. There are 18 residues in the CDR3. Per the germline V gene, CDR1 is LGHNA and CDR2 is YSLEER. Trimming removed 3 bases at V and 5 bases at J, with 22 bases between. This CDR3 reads CASSHIVPRSGPTGELFF. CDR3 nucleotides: TGCGCCAGCAGCCATATCGTCCCGAGGTCCGGTCCTACCGGGGAGCTGTTTTTT.

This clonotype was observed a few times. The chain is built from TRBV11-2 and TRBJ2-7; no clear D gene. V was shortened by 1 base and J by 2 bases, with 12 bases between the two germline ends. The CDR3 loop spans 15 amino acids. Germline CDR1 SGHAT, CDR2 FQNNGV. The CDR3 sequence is CASSLGGGMPYEQYF. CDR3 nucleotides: TGTGCCAGCAGCTTAGGCGGCGGAATGCCCTACGAGCAGTACTTC.

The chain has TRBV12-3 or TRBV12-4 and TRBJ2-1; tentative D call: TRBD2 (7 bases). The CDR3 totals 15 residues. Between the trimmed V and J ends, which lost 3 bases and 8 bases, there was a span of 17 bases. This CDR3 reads CASSFGGAASDEQFF. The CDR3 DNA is TGTGCCAGCAGTTTTGGGGGGGCGGCGTCCGATGAGCAGTTCTTC.

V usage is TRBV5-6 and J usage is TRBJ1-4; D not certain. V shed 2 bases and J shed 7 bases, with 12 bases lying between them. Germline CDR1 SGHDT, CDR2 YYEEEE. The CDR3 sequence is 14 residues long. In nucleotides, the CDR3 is TGTGCCAGCAGCTTCGCATTTGGCCTTGAAAAACTGTTTTTT. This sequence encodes CASSFAFGLEKLFF.

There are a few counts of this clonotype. CDR3 in DNA: TGTGCCAGCAGTGTTCACAGGATGGGTTTGGATCAGCCCCAGCATTTT. It yields the protein CASSVHRMGLDQPQHF. The chain couples TRBV2 to TRBJ1-5; D might be TRBD1 (5 bases). The V end lost 4 bases, the J end lost 5 bases, and 18 bases lay between the germline ends. The CDR3 spans 16 residues. Germline-derived CDR1 and CDR2 are SNHLY and FYNNEI.

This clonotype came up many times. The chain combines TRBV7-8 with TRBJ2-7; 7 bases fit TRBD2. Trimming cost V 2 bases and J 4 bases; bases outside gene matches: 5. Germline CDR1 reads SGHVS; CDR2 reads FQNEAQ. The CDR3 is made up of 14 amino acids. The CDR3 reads CASSLPGGSYEQYV. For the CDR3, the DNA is TGTGCCAGCAGCTTACCTGGCGGGAGTTACGAGCAGTACGTC.

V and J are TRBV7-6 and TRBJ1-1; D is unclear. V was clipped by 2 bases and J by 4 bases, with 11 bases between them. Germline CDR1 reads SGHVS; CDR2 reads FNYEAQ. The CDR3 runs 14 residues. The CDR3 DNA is TGTGCCAGCAGCTTAAGAGGGAGCGGCACTGAAGCTTTCTTT. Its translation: CASSLRGSGTEAFF.

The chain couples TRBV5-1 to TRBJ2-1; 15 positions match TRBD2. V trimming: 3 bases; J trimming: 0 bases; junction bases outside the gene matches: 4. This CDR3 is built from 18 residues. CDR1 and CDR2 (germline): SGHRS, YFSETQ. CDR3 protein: CASSYGLAGGYSYNEQFF. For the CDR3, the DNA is TGCGCCAGCAGCTACGGACTAGCGGGAGGGTACTCCTACAATGAGCAGTTCTTC.

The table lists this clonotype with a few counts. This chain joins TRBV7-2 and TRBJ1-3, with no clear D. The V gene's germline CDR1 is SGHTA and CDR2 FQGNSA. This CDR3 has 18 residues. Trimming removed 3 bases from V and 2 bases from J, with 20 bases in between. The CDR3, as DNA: TGTGCCAGCAGCTTTTATGGGCTTGCAAGCTCCACTGGAAACACCATATATTTT. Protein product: CASSFYGLASSTGNTIYF.

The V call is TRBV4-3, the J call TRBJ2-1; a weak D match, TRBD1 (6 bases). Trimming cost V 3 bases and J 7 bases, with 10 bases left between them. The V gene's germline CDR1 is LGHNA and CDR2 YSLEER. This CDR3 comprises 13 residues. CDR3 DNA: TGCGCCAGCAGCCATCTAGGGGGTAATGAGCAGTTCTTC. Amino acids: CASSHLGGNEQFF.

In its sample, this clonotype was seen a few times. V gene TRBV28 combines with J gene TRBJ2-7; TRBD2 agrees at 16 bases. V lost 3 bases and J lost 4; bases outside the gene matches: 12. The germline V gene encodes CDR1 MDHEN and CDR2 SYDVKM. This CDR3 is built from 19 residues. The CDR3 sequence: CASSFSGLAGGWVGYEQYF. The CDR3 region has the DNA TGTGCCAGCAGTTTCTCGGGACTAGCGGGAGGGTGGGTGGGGTACGAGCAGTACTTC.

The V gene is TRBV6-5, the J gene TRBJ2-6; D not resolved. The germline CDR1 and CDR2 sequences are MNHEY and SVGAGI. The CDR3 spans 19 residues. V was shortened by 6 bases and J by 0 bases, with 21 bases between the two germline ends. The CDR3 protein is CASRSRPDLSISGANVLTF. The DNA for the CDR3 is TGTGCCAGCAGAAGTAGGCCGGACCTCAGCATCTCTGGGGCCAACGTCCTGACTTTC.